The clone carrying this TCR beta chain was seen more than once but under ten times. Its antigen remains unidentified. Expansion with viral peptide pools was applied to antigen-specific CD4+ T cells by the ViraFEST assay prior to sequencing. When less than 13 days of culture had elapsed, CD4+ T cells were isolated. Vaccination of participants consisted of two doses of either the BNT162b2 or mRNA-1273 vaccine. Negative nucleocapsid antibody tests before and after vaccination confirmed no previous SARS-CoV-2 infection. TCRdb's copy holds only in-frame clones and misses some; the assay was immunoSEQ multiplex PCR. Among tens of thousands of clones listed, 76% were seen once. The source of the sample is a study of vaccination effects on CD4 cells after COVID-19. There are 16 residues in the CDR3. The V end lost 1 base, the J end lost 5 bases, and 14 bases lay between the germline ends. Germline V lookup: CDR1 MGHRA, CDR2 YSYEKL.

Here the sequenced sample was CD4+ T cells from PBMCs cultured with HCoV-OC43 spike peptides, taken after COVID-19 vaccination. As for subset: HCoV-OC43 spike overlapping peptide pool stimulation. The chain combines TRBV4-1 with TRBJ2-2; maybe TRBD1 (5 bases). The receptor was isolated from a human donor who received a COVID-19 vaccine. CDR3 sequence (DNA): TGCGCCAGCAGCCAAGTACTTAGGGGTCGGACCGGGGAGCTGTTTTTT. The encoded protein is CASSQVLRGRTGELFF.